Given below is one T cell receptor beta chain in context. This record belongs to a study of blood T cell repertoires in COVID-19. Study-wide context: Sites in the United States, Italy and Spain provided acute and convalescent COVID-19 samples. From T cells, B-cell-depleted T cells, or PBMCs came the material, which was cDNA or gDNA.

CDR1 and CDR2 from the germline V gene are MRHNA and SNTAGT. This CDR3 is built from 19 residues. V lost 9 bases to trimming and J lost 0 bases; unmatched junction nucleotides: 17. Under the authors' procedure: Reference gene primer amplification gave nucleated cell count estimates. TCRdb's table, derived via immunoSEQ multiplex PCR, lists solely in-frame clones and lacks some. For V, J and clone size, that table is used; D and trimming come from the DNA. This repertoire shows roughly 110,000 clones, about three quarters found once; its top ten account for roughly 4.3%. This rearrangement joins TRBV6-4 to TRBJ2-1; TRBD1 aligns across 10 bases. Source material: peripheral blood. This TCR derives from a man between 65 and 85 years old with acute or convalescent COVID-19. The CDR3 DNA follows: TGTGCCAGGGGGAACCGGGACAGGGGAATTTCTTTCTCCTACAATGAGCAGTTCTTC. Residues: CARGNRDRGISFSYNEQFF.